The present T cell receptor (beta chain) was sequenced within a study of shared clonotypes between healthy human individuals. The CDR3 consists of 14 residues. Germline CDR1 SNHLY, CDR2 FYNNEI. Trimming took off 5 bases at V and 12 bases at J, with 22 bases between the two ends. Assay: immunoSEQ multiplex PCR; the TCRdb copy retains only in-frame clones and omits some. The top ten clones hold roughly 0.4% of a sample with 1.5 million to 1.9 million clones, nearly 99% of them seen once. The sequenced material came from naive CD4+ T cells sorted from blood. Subset given: CD45RA+ positively selected. The TCR was taken from a man younger than 40 in good health. The V gene is TRBV2, the J gene TRBJ1-2, with a weak D call TRBD1 (5 bases). CDR3 loop: CASSFTPGLQGDTF. CDR3 nucleotide sequence: TGTGCCAGCAGTTTTACGCCGGGACTTCAAGGGGACACCTTC.